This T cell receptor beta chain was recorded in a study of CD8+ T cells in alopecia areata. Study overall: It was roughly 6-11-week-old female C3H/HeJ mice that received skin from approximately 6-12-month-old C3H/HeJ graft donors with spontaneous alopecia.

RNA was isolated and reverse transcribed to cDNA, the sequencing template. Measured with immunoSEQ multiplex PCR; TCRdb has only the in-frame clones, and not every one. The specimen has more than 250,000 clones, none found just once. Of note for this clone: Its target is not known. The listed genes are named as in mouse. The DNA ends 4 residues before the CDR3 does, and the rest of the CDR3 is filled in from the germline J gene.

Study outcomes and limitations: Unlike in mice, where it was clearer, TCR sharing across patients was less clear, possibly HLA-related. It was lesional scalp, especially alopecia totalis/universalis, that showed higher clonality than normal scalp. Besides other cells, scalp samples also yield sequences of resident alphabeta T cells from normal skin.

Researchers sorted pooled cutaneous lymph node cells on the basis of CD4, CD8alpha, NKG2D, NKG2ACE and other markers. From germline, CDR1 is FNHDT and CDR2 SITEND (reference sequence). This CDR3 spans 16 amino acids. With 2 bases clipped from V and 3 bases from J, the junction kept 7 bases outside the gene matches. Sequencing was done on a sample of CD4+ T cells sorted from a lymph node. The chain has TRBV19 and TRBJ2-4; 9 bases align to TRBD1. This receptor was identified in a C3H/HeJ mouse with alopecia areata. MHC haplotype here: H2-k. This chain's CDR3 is CASSISPGQGQNTLYF. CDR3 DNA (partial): TGTGCCAGCAGTATTAGTCCGGGACAGGGCCAAAAC.